This T cell receptor (beta chain) derives from a study of blood T cell repertoires in COVID-19. Ages ranged from roughly 18 to 100 years, with residence in approximately 25 US areas. The V gene's germline CDR1 is SGHVS and CDR2 FNYEAQ. V shed 2 bases and J 3 bases; nucleotides not matched to a gene: 19. There are 21 residues in the CDR3. This table comes from immunoSEQ multiplex PCR, and its TCRdb copy is limited to in-frame clones, with some not included. This table holds about 210,000 clones, around 87% found once. The TCR originated in a woman aged 40 to 50 in a cohort exposed to, infected with or recovered from COVID-19 (not recorded which). The gene calls are TRBV7-6 and TRBJ2-2; 9 positions agree with TRBD1. Sequencing input: PBMCs or T cells enriched from blood (not recorded which). The CDR3 bases are TGTGCCAGCAGCTTACGGGGAAGGTTCGTCCGGACAGGGGCGGACACCGGGGAGCTGTTTTTT. Translated: CASSLRGRFVRTGADTGELFF.